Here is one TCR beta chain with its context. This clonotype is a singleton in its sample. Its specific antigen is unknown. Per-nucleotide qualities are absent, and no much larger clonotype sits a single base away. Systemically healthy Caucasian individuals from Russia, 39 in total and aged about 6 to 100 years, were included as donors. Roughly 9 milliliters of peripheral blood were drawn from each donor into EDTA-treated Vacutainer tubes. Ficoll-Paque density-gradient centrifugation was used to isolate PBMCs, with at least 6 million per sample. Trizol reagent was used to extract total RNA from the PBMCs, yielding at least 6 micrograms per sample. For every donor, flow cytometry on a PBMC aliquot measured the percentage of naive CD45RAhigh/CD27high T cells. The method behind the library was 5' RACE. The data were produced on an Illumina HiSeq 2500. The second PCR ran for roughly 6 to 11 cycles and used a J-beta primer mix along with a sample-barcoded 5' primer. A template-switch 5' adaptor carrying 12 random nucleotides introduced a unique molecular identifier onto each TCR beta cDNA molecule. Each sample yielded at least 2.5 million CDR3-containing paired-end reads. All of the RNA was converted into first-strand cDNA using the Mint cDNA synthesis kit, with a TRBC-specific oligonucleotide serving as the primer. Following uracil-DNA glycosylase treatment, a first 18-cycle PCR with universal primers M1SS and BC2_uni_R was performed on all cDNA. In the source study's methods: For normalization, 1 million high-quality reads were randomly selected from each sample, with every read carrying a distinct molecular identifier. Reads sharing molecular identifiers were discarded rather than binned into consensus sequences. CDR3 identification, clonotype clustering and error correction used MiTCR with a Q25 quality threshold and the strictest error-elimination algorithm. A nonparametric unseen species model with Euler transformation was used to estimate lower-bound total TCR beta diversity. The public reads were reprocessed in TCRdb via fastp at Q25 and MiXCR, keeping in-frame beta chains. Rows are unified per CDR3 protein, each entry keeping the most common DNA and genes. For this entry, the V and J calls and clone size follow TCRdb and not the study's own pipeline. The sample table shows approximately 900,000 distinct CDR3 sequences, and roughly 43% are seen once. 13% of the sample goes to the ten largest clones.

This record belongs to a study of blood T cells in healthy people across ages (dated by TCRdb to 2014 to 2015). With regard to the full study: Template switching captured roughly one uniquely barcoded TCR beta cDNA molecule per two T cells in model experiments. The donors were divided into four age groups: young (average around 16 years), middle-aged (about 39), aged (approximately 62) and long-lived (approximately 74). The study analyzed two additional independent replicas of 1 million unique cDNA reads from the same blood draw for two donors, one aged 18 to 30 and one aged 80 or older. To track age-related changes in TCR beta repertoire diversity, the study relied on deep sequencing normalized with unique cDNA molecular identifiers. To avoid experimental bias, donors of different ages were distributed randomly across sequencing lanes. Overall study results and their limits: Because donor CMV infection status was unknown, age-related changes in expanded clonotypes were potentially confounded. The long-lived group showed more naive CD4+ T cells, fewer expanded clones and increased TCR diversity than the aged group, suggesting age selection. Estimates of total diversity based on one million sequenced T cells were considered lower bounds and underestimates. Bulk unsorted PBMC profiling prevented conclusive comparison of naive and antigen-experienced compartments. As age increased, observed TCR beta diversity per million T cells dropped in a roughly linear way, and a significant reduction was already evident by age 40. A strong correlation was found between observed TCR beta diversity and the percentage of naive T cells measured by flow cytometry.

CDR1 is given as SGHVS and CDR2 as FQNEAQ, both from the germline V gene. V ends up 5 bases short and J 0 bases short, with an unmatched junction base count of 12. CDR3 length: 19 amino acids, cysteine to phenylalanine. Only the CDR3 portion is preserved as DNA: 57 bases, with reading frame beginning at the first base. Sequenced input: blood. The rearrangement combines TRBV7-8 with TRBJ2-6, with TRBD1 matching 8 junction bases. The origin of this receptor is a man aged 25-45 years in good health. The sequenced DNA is TGTGCCAGCAGCCCGGGAATAGGGACAGGCCGCTCTGGGGCCAACGTCCTGACTTTC. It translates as CASSPGIGTGRSGANVLTF.